Shown below are 15 T cell receptor beta chains from a single sample sequenced in a study of cytomegalovirus exposure and HLA in healthy donors. Vbeta (60) and Jbeta (13) primers were used in the PCR. The data were produced by immunoSEQ multiplex PCR, yet TCRdb's version contains in-frame clones alone and is incomplete. This sample carries 200,000 to 250,000 clones, roughly 79% of them seen once, and the ten largest clones take 1.5% to 2%. Source material: PBMCs. Receptors were obtained from a man younger than 35 in good health and CMV-seronegative.

The chain carries TRBV30 and TRBJ2-5, with TRBD2 matching over 11 bases. CDR1 is GTSNPN, CDR2 SVGIG, per germline (reference sequence). Unmatched junction bases numbered 14, after V lost 3 bases and J lost 5 bases. The length of the CDR3 is 17 residues. The CDR3 reads CAWSDGTSGPVWETQYF. The CDR3 region has the DNA TGTGCCTGGAGCGACGGGACTAGCGGACCTGTTTGGGAGACCCAGTACTTC.

This clone came up a few times. The rearrangement links TRBV4-3 to TRBJ1-2; 7 nucleotides align to TRBD1. V trimming: 4 bases; J trimming: 7 bases; junction bases outside the gene matches: 6. The CDR3 is made up of 13 amino acids. The germline gives CDR1 LGHNA, CDR2 YSLEER. CDR3 bases: TGCGCCAGCAGCCTACAGGGGCAAGGTGGCTACACCTTC. Its translation is CASSLQGQGGYTF.

Only one count was recorded for this clone. The chain is built from TRBV5-8 and TRBJ1-4; perhaps TRBD1 as D (5 bases). The CDR3 has 14 residues. Germline lookup yields CDR1 SGHTS and CDR2 YDEGEE. The V end was cut by 7 bases, the J end by 5 bases, with 15 bases between. CDR3 DNA sequence: TGTGCCAGCGCTCCCTTTGGACAAAATGAAAAACTGTTTTTT. Its translation: CASAPFGQNEKLFF. Full variable domain (missing parts from reference TRBV5-8 and TRBJ1-4): EAGVTQSPTHLIKTRGQQATLRCSPISGHTSVYWYQQALGLGLQFLLWYDEGEERNRGNFPPRFSGRQFPNYSSELNVNALELEDSALYLCASAPFGQNEKLFFGSGTQLSVL.

The chain has TRBV6-5 and TRBJ2-7, with TRBD1 matching 10 bases. Germline V lookup: CDR1 MNHEY, CDR2 SVGAGI. This CDR3 comprises 13 residues. The ends lost 7 bases at V and 4 bases at J; junction bases unmatched: 4. For the CDR3, the DNA is TGTGCCAGCACCATGGGACAGGGGTACGAGCAGTACTTC. This translates into CASTMGQGYEQYF.

In its sample, this clone was seen once. This chain uses TRBV7-9 with TRBJ2-5; tentative D call: TRBD1 (5 bases). The CDR3 is made up of 16 amino acids. The germline V gene has CDR1 SEHNR and CDR2 FQNEAQ (reference sequence). V dropped 4 bases and J dropped 3 bases, with 18 bases sitting between them. The DNA for the CDR3 is TGTGCCAGCAGCTCTCCGACCCCAGGGCCGGAAGAGACCCAGTACTTC. It yields the protein CASSSPTPGPEETQYF. The full variable domain, its missing parts supplied by reference TRBV7-9 and TRBJ2-5, is DTGVSQNPRHKITKRGQNVTFRCDPISEHNRLYWYRQTLGQGPEFLTYFQNEAQLEKSRLLSDRFSAERPKGSFSTLEIQRTEQGDSAMYLCASSSPTPGPEETQYFGPGTRLLVL.

The CDR3 nucleotides read TGTGCCAGCAGTTCTATCGGCACAGATACGCAGTATTTT. Its translation is CASSSIGTDTQYF. The rearrangement links TRBV2 to TRBJ2-3; no clear D. The V end lost 5 bases, the J end lost 1 base, and 7 bases lay between the germline ends. The CDR3 extends over 13 amino acids. CDR1 is SNHLY and CDR2 is FYNNEI in the germline V gene.

About this clone itself: Given the absence of the conserved phenylalanine or tryptophan at the CDR3 end, a read error is likely. It is unclear where the CDR3 begins or ends on the DNA, so no DNA is shown, and the CDR3 is as TCRdb lists it. The chain has TRBV4-3 and TRBJ1-1; the D call in the table, TRBD1, was not verified against the DNA. Germline CDR1 and CDR2: LGHNA and YSLEER. Both ends counted, the CDR3 spans 15 residues. CDR3 in amino acids: CASSQDLGSGTNPIY.

V is TRBV7-9 and J is TRBJ2-5; 8 nucleotides align to TRBD2. CDR1 and CDR2 (germline): SEHNR, FQNEAQ (reference sequence). V shed 10 bases, J shed 1 base, and the junction held 8 bases outside the gene matches. CDR3 size: 14 residues. The CDR3 sequence is CATQRLAGQETQYF. In DNA form, the CDR3 reads TGTGCCACCCAACGGCTAGCGGGCCAAGAGACCCAGTACTTC.

The rearrangement uses TRBV5-1 and TRBJ2-3; TRBD2 agrees at 13 bases. This CDR3 has 17 amino acids. Germline-derived CDR1 and CDR2 are SGHRS and YFSETQ. With V trimmed by 0 bases and J by 2 bases, 3 bases remained unmatched. CDR3 in amino acids: CASSLAGLAGVTDTQYF. CDR3 coding DNA: TGCGCCAGCAGCTTGGCCGGACTAGCGGGAGTCACAGATACGCAGTATTTT.

V gene TRBV29-1 combines with J gene TRBJ2-7; 12 bases fit TRBD2. Germline trimming cut 2 bases from V and 2 bases from J; bases unmatched to any gene: 7. The germline CDR1 and CDR2 sequences are SQVTM and ANQGSEA. The CDR3 runs 16 residues. This CDR3 reads CSVEQTSGGQAYEQYF. For the CDR3, the DNA is TGCAGCGTTGAACAGACTAGCGGGGGCCAAGCCTACGAGCAGTACTTC.

The V call is TRBV19, the J call TRBJ1-1; possible D gene TRBD1, 5 bases. Between the trimmed V and J ends, which lost 6 bases and 7 bases, there was a span of 15 bases. The V gene's germline CDR1 is LNHDA and CDR2 SQIVND (reference sequence). The CDR3 is made up of 13 amino acids. CDR3 protein: CASSSGSLREAFF. Written as DNA, the CDR3 is TGTGCCAGTAGCTCAGGGTCCTTACGTGAAGCTTTCTTT.

In nucleotides, the CDR3 is TGTGCCAGTAGTCCTACCACACAGGGGTACGGGGCCAACGTCCTGACTTTC. This codes for CASSPTTQGYGANVLTF. The V call is TRBV19, the J call TRBJ2-6, with TRBD1 identical over 7 bases. CDR1 and CDR2 (germline): LNHDA, SQIVND (reference sequence). The CDR3 runs 17 residues. V lost 5 bases to trimming and J lost 4 bases; unmatched junction nucleotides: 11.

This clone appeared a few times. The genes are TRBV19 and TRBJ2-2; the D is unclear. CDR1 and CDR2 (germline): LNHDA, SQIVND (reference sequence). Trimming removed 5 bases at V and 6 bases at J, with 10 bases between. There are 13 residues in the CDR3. The CDR3 nucleotides read TGTGCCAGTAGTCTTGTCCCCCCCGGGGAGCTGTTTTTT. This codes for CASSLVPPGELFF.

This chain uses TRBV5-5 with TRBJ2-7; 11 bases are a match to TRBD1. The CDR3 has 14 residues. CDR1 is SGHKS and CDR2 is YYEKEE in the germline V gene (reference sequence). V was clipped by 4 bases and J by 5 bases; unmatched bases: 5. The chain's CDR3 is CASSLGQGADEQYF. In DNA, the CDR3 is TGTGCCAGCAGCCTAGGACAGGGGGCTGACGAGCAGTACTTC.

The sample holds a few counts of this clone. The chain combines TRBV2 with TRBJ1-6; D unresolved. V was clipped by 2 bases and J by 11 bases, with 16 bases between them. The CDR3 sequence is 15 residues long. The germline V gene encodes CDR1 SNHLY and CDR2 FYNNEI. CDR3 region: CASSELSAGRPPLHF. Here the CDR3 DNA reads TGTGCCAGCAGTGAACTCTCCGCGGGCCGTCCACCCCTCCACTTT.